A selection of T cell receptor beta chains follows, all from one sample in a study of blood T cells in healthy people across ages. Each CDR3 protein is one row after TCRdb ran MiXCR on the 5' RACE reads. The sample lists about 1.4 million distinct CDR3 sequences; 45% to 70% were seen once. The sample was blood. These receptors were taken from a man aged 18-30 years in good health. Both conserved end residues are part of each CDR3.

J,V,CDR3
TRBJ2-7,TRBV20-1,CSAPGRTYEQYF
TRBJ1-2,TRBV4-2,CASSQGGQGIGNYGYTF
TRBJ2-4,TRBV28,CASKPGHSVAKNIQYF
TRBJ2-1,TRBV5-5,CASNRHPGQRRSEQFF
TRBJ1-2,TRBV25-1,CASSEYEGGYTF
TRBJ2-4,TRBV29-1,CSVGLAGLPRGIQYF
TRBJ1-1,TRBV29-1,CSVARQGAQDTEAFF
TRBJ1-1,TRBV10-3,CAINTGTGMNTEAFF
TRBJ2-1,TRBV5-5,CASSYLAGGLSEQFF
TRBJ2-1,TRBV4-2,CASSQNPIGGRYNEQFF
TRBJ2-3,TRBV27,CASSSSVRGTIVSYTQYF
TRBJ1-2,TRBV28,CASSLVTDNYGYTF
TRBJ2-5,TRBV7-2,CASSLDLAGEETQYF
TRBJ2-3,TRBV12-3/TRBV12-4,CASSYRVITDTQYF